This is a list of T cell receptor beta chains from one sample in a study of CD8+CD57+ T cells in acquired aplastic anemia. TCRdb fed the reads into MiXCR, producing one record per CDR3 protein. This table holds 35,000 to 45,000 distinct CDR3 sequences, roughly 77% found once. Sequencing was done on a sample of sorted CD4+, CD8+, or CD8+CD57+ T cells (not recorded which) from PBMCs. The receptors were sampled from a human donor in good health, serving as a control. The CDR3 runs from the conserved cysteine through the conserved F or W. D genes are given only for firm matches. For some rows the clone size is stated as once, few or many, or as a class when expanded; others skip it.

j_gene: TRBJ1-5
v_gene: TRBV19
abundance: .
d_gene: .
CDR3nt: TGTGCCAGTAGTATGATCGGGAATCAGCCCCAGCATTTT
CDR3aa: CASSMIGNQPQHF

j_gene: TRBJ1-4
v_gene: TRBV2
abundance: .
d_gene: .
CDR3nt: TGTGCCAGCGAACAGGGTCGAGAAAAACTGTTTTTT
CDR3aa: CASEQGREKLFF

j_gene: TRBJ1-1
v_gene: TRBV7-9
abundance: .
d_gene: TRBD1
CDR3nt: TGTGCCACCTCGGGACAGAAGCGCACTGAAGCTTTCTTT
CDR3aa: CATSGQKRTEAFF

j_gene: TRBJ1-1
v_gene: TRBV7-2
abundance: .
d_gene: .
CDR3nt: TGTGCCAGCAGCTTTTTGGGTATGAACACTGAAGCTTTCTTT
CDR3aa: CASSFLGMNTEAFF

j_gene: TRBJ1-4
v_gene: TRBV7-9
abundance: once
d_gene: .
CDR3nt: TGTGCCAGCAGCCCTTCAGCTACAACTAATGAAAAACTGTTTTTT
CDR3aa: CASSPSATTNEKLFF

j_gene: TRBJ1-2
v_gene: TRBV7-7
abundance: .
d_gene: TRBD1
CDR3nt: TGTGCCAGCAGCGCCGGGACAGGGGGCTATGGCTACACCTTC
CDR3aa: CASSAGTGGYGYTF

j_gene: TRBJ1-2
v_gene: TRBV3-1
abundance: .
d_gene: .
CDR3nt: TGTGCCAGCAGCCCCCGGGGTGCTGGCTACACCTTC
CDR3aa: CASSPRGAGYTF

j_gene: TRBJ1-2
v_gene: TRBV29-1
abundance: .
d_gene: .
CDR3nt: TGCAGCGTTGAATCGTTGGAGGGCCTAACATATGGCTACACCTTC
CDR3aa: CSVESLEGLTYGYTF

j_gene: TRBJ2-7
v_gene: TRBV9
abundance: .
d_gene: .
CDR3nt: TGTGCCAGCAGCGTAGGATCCGGGGCGAGGGACGAGCAGTACTTC
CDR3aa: CASSVGSGARDEQYF

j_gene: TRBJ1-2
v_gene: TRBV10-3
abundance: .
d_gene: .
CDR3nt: TGTGCCATCCAGGAAGCCCCTAACTATGGCTACACCTTC
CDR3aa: CAIQEAPNYGYTF

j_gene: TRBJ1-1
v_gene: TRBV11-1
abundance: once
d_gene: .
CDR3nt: TGTGCCAGCAGCTTAATTAAGGGAAGGAACACTGAAGCTTTCTTT
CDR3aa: CASSLIKGRNTEAFF

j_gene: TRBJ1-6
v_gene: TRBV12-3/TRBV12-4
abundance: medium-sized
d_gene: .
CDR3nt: TGTGCCAGCAGTTTATATAGGGGAGAGACCCTCCACTTT
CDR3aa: CASSLYRGETLHF

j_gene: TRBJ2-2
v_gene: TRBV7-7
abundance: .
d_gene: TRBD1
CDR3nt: TGTGCCAGCAGCCAAGACAGGGCATTGACCGGGGAGCTGTTTTTT
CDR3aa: CASSQDRALTGELFF

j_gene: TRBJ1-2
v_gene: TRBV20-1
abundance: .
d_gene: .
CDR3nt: TGCAGTGCTAGGGAGAATGGCTACACCTTC
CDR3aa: CSARENGYTF

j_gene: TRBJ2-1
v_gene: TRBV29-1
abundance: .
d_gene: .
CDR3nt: TGCAGCGTAGACCGGGTCACCACGAATGAGCAGTTCTTC
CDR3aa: CSVDRVTTNEQFF

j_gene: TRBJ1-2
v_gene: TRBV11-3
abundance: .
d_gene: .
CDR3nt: TGTGCCAGCAGCTCTAGGACAGTCTCCCCCTATGGCTACACCTTC
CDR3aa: CASSSRTVSPYGYTF

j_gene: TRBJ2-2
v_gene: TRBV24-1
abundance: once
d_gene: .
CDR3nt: TGTGCCACCAACGGAGCAGGGACCGCGAACACCGGGGAGCTGTTTTTT
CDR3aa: CATNGAGTANTGELFF

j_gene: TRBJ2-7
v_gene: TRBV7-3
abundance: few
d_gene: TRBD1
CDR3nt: TGTGCCAGCAGCGACCAGACAGGGCAAACCTACGAGCAGTACTTC
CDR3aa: CASSDQTGQTYEQYF

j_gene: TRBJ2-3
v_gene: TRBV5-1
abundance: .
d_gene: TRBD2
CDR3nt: TGCGCCAGCAGCTTGGTGCCTAGCGGGGGGGGGTTGGATACGCAGTACTTT
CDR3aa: CASSLVPSGGGLDTQYF

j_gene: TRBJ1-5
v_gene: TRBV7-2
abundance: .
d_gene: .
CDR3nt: TGTGCCAGCGGTCAGCCCCAGCATTTT
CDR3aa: CASGQPQHF

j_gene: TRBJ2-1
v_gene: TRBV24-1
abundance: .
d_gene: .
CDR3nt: TGTGCCACCAGTGATCTGAACAACAATGAGCAGTTCTTC
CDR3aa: CATSDLNNNEQFF

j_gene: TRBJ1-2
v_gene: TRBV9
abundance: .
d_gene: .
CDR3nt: TGTGCCAGCAGCGCCAAGGGAAATGGCTACACCTTC
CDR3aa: CASSAKGNGYTF

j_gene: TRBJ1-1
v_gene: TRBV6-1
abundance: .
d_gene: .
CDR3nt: TGTGCCAGCAGTGCTAGGGGGGAAGTGAACACTGAAGCTTTCTTT
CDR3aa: CASSARGEVNTEAFF

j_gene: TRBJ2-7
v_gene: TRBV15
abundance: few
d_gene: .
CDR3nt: TGTGCCACCAGCAGTCACACGCTGGGAATCGAGCAGTACTTC
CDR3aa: CATSSHTLGIEQYF

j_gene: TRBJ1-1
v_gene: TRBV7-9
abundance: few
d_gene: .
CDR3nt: TGTGCCAGCAGCCCCGGTTTGAGGGCGACTGAAGCTTTCTTT
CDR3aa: CASSPGLRATEAFF

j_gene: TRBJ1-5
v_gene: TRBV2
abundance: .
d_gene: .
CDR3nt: TGTGCCAGCAGTGATGATAGAGTTAGCAATCAGCCCCAGCATTTT
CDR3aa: CASSDDRVSNQPQHF

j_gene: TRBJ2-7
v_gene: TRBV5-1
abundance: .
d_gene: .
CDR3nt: TGCGCCAGCAGCCTGGGACCCGTACGGGAGCAGTACTTC
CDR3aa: CASSLGPVREQYF

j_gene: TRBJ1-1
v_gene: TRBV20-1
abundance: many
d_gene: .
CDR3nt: TGCAGTGCCAGTAGTTGGGGACGCAAGAACACTGAAGCTTTCTTT
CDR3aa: CSASSWGRKNTEAFF

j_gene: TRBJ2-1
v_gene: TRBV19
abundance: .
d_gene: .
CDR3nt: TGTGCCAGTAGTATAGTACCCGCCGAGGGAGGTGAGCAGTTCTTC
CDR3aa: CASSIVPAEGGEQFF

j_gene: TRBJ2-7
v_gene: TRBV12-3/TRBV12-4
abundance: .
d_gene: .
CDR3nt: TGTGCCGGCAGTTTTGGCAGGGTTAGCGAGCAGTACTTC
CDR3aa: CAGSFGRVSEQYF

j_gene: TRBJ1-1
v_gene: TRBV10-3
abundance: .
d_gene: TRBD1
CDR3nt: TGTGCCATTGGACAGGGCCTTGAAGCCTTCTTT
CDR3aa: CAIGQGLEAFF

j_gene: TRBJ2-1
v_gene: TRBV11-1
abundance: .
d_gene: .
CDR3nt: TGTGCCAGCACCCAGCGCGGAGGTGGGGTTAATGAGCAGTTCTTC
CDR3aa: CASTQRGGGVNEQFF

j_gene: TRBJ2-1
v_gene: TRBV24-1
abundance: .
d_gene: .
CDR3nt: TGTGCCACCAGTGAAGCAGGGTGGGGGAATGAGCAGTTCTTC
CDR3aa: CATSEAGWGNEQFF

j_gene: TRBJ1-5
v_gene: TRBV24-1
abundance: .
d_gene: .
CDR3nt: TGTGCCACGATGGGCAGGATCAATCAGCCCCAGCATTTT
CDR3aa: CATMGRINQPQHF

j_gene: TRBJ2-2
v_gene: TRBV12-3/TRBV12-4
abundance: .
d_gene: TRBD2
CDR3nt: TGTGCCAGCAGTCCGGGAAGGACTAGCGGGGGTGTCGGGGAGCTGTTTTTT
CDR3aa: CASSPGRTSGGVGELFF

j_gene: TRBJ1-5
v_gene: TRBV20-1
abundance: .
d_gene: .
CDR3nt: TGCAGTGCTAGAGACAGCTTTTTCGGCAATCAGCCCCAGCATTTT
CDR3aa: CSARDSFFGNQPQHF

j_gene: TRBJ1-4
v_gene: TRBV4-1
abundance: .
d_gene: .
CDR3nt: TGCGCCAGCAGCCAAGAGTTCAGTGGGCCCTCGAGGGGGTTTTTT
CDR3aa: CASSQEFSGPSRGFF

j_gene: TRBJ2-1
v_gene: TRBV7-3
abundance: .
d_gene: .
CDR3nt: TGTGCCAGCAGCTTAACGAGAGAGAATGAGCAGTTCTTC
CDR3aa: CASSLTRENEQFF

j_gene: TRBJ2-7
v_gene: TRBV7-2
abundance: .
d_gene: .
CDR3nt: TGTGCCAGCACCACGAGACAGGTTTACGAGCAGTACTTC
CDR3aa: CASTTRQVYEQYF

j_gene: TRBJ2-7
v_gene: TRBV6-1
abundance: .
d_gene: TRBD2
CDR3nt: TGTGCCAGCAGTGAAATACCCTGGACTAGCGGGAACGAGCAGTACTTC
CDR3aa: CASSEIPWTSGNEQYF